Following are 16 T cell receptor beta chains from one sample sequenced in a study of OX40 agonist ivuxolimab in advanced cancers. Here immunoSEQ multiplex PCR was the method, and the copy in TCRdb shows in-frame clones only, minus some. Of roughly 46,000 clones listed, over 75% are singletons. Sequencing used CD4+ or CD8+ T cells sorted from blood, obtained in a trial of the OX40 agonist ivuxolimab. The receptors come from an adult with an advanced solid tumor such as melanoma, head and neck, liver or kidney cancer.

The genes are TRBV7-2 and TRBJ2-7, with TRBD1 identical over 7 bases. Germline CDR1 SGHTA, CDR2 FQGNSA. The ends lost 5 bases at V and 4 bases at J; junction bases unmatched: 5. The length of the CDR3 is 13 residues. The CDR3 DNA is TGTGCCAGCAGCCCGGGGACAGAATACGAGCAGTACTTC. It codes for CASSPGTEYEQYF. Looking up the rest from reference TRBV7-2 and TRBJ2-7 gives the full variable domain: GAGVSQSPSNKVTEKGKDVELRCDPISGHTALYWYRQSLGQGLEFLIYFQGNSAPDKSGLPSDRFSAERTGGSVSTLTIQRTQQEDSAVYLCASSPGTEYEQYFGPGTRLTVT.

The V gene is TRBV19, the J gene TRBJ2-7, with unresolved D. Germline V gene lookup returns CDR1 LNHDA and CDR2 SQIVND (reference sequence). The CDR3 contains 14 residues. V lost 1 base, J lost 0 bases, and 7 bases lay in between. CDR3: CASSIGAASYEQYF. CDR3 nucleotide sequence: TGTGCCAGTAGTATAGGCGCAGCCTCCTACGAGCAGTACTTC. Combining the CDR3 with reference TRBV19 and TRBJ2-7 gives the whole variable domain DGGITQSPKYLFRKEGQNVTLSCEQNLNHDAMYWYRQDPGQGLRLIYYSQIVNDFQKGDIAEGYSVSREKKESFPLTVTSAQKNPTAFYLCASSIGAASYEQYFGPGTRLTVT.

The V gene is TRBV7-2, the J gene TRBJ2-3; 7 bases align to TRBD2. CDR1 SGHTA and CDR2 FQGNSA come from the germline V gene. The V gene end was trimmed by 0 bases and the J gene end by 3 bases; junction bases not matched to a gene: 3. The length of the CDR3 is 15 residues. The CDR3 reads CASSLAGLGTDTQYF. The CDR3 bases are TGTGCCAGCAGCTTAGCAGGACTAGGGACAGATACGCAGTATTTT. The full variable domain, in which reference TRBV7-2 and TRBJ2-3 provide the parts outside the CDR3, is GAGVSQSPSNKVTEKGKDVELRCDPISGHTALYWYRQSLGQGLEFLIYFQGNSAPDKSGLPSDRFSAERTGGSVSTLTIQRTQQEDSAVYLCASSLAGLGTDTQYFGPGTRLTVL.

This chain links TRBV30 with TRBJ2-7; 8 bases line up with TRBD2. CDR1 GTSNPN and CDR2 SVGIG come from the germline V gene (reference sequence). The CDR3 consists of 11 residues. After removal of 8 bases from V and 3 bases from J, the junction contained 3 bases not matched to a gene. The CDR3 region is CAGRGVYEQYF. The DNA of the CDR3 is TGTGCCGGGCGGGGGGTCTACGAGCAGTACTTC.

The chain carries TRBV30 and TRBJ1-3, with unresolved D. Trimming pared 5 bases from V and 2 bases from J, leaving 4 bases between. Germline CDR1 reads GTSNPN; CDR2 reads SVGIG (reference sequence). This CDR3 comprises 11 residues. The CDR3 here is CAWGPGNTIYF. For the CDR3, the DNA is TGTGCCTGGGGGCCTGGAAACACCATATATTTT.

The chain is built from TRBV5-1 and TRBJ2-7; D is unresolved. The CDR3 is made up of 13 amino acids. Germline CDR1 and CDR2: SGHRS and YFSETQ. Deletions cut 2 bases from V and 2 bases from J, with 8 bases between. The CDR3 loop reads CASSFGITYEQYF. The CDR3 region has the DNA TGCGCCAGCAGCTTCGGCATTACCTACGAGCAGTACTTC. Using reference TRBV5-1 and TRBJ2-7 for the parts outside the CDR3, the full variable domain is KAGVTQTPRYLIKTRGQQVTLSCSPISGHRSVSWYQQTPGQGLQFLFEYFSETQRNKGNFPGRFSGRQFSNSRSEMNVSTLELGDSALYLCASSFGITYEQYFGPGTRLTVT.

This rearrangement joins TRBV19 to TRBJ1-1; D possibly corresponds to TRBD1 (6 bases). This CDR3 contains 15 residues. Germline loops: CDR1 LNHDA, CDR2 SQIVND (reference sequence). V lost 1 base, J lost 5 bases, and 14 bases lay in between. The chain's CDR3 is CASSIVPGGGTEAFF. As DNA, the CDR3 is TGTGCCAGTAGTATAGTCCCGGGGGGCGGAACTGAAGCTTTCTTT.

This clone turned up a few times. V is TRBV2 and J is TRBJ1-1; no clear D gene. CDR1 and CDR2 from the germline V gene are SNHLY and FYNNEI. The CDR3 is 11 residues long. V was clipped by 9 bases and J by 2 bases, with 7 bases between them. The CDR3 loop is CASSQNTEAFF. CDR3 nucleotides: TGTGCCAGTTCGCAAAACACTGAAGCTTTCTTT.

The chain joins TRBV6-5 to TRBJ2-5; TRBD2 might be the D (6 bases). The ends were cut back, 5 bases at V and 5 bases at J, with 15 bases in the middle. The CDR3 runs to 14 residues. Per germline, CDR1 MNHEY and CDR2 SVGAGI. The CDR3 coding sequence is TGTGCCAGCAGTATAACCTCGGGGGATGAGACCCAGTACTTC. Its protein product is CASSITSGDETQYF.

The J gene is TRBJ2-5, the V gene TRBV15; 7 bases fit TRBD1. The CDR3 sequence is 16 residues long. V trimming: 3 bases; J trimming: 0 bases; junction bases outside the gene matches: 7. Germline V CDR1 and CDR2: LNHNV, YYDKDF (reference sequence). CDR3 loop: CATSRPGQLNQETQYF. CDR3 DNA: TGTGCCACCAGCAGGCCGGGACAGTTGAACCAAGAGACCCAGTACTTC.

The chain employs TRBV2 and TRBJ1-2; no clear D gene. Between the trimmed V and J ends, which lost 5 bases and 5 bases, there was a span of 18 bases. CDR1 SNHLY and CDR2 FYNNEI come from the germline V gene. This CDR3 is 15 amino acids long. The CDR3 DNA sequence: TGTGCCAGCAGTATCGGTTCGGGAGGGAGGTATGGCTACACCTTC. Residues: CASSIGSGGRYGYTF.

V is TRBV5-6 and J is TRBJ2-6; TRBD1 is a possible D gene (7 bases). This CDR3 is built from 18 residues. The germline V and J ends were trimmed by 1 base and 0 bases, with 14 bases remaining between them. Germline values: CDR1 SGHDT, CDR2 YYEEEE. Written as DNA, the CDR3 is TGTGCCAGCAGCTTGCAGGGGGGCAGTCGCTCTGGGGCCAACGTCCTGACTTTC. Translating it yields CASSLQGGSRSGANVLTF.

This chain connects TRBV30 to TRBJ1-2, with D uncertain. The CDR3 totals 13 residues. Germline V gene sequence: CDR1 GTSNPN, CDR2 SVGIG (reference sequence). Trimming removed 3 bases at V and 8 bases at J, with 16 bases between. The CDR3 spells CAWRVGRGSGYTF. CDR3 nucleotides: TGTGCCTGGAGGGTCGGCCGAGGGAGCGGCTACACCTTC.

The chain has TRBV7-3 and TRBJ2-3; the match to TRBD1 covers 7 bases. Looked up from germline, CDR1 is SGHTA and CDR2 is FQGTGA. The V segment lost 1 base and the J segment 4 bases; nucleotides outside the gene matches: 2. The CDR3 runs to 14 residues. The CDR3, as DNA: TGTGCCAGCAGCTTAAACCAGGGGGCAGATACGCAGTATTTT. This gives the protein CASSLNQGADTQYF. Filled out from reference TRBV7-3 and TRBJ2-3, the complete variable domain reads GAGVSQTPSNKVTEKGKYVELRCDPISGHTALYWYRQSLGQGPEFLIYFQGTGAADDSGLPNDRFFAVRPEGSVSTLKIQRTERGDSAVYLCASSLNQGADTQYFGPGTRLTVL.

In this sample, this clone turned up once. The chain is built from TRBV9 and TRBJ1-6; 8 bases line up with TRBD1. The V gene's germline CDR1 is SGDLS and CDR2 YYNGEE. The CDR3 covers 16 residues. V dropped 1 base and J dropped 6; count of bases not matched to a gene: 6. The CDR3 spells CASSVTAQGANSPLHF. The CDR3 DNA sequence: TGTGCCAGCAGCGTAACGGCGCAGGGGGCTAATTCACCCCTCCACTTT. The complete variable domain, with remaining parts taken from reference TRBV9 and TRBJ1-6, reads DSGVTQTPKHLITATGQRVTLRCSPRSGDLSVYWYQQSLDQGLQFLIQYYNGEERAKGNILERFSAQQFPDLHSELNLSSLELGDSALYFCASSVTAQGANSPLHFGNGTRLTVT.

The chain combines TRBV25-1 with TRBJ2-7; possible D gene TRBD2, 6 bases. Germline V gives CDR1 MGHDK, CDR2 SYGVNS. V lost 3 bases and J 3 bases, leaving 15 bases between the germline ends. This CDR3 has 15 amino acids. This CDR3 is CASSDSRTTDYEQYF. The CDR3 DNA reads TGTGCCAGCAGTGACTCGCGGACTACCGACTACGAGCAGTACTTC.